This T cell receptor (beta chain) was observed in a study of CD4 T cells in relation to SARS-CoV-2 and coronaviruses. Study as a whole: Convalescent patients were eight or nine males and 4 females; two were Hispanic. The restricting HLA molecule for shared crossreactive spike epitopes was mapped.

Clones were read by immunoSEQ multiplex PCR, and TCRdb kept only the in-frame ones, dropping some. The sample has 10,000 or so clones, 85% to 90% seen once. The CDR3 runs to 18 residues. Remarks on this clone: Its antigen is not identified.

Study-wide findings and caveats: Each donor contributed either pre-pandemic or post-infection samples, not both.

The genes are TRBV12-2 and TRBJ2-5; the tabulated D call, TRBD2, remains unverified against the DNA. TRBV12-2 is deemed a pseudogene. The specimen sequenced was naive CD4+ T cells from PBMCs. As for subset: naive CD4+ T cells isolated by negative enrichment. The TCR comes from an adult with COVID-19. CDR3 sequence: CASRPKNGLAGGKETQYF. The CDR3 bases are TGTGCAAGTCGCCCAAAGAACGGACTAGCGGGGGGGAAAGAGACCCAGTACTTC.